The entry that follows covers one T cell receptor (beta chain) sequence. The assay was run at deep level. Bulk PBMC genomic DNA spanned ten immunoSEQ deep plates. The protocol was immunoSEQ multiplex PCR, while the TCRdb copy is restricted to in-frame clones and leaves out a portion. The sample has about 520,000 clones, approximately 82% seen once; the top ten hold around 12%. The data stem from a study of shared clonotypes between healthy human individuals. The germline V gene encodes CDR1 SEHNR and CDR2 FQNEAQ (reference sequence). The CDR3 is 15 amino acids. The V gene end was trimmed by 6 bases and the J gene end by 5 bases; junction bases not matched to a gene: 7.

Sequencing input: PBMCs. This clonotype was sampled from a woman between 35 and 50 years old in good health. Some clones in this sample may be carry-over from other donors' samples. The chain uses TRBV7-9 and TRBJ2-5; the match to TRBD2 covers 12 bases. CDR3 region: CASSTLAGGGETQYF. As DNA, the CDR3 is TGTGCCAGCAGTACGCTAGCGGGAGGGGGGGAGACCCAGTACTTC.